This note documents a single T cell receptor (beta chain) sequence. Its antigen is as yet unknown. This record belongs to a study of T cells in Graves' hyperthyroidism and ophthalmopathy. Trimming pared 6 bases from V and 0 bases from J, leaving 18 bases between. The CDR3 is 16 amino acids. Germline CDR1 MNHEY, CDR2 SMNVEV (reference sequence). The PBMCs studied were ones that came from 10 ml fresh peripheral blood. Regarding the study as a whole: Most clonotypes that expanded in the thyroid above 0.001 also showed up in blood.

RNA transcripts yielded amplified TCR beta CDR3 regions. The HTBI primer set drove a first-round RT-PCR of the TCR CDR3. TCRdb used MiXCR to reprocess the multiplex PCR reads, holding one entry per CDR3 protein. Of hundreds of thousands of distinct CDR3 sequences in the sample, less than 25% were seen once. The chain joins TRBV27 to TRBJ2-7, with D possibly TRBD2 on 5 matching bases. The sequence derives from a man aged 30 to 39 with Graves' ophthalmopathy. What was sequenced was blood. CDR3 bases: TGTGCCAGCAGACCAATCGGGAACCGATTCTCCTACGAGCAGTACTTC. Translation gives CASRPIGNRFSYEQYF.